The 4 T cell receptor beta chains listed next were all sequenced from one sample in a study of regulatory T cells in long-lasting Graves disease. HTBI primers from iRepertoire and Arm-PCR of CDR3 regions yielded the TCR beta libraries. TCRdb reprocessed the multiplex PCR reads with MiXCR, giving one entry per CDR3 protein. Among 420,000 or so distinct CDR3 sequences listed, 16% were seen once. Time point meaning: newly diagnosed GD, antithyroid drugs for less than 3 months. Generation of the TCR library employed RNA extracted from PBMCs. These same records also appear under a second study, on T cells in Graves' hyperthyroidism and ophthalmopathy.

The sequencing used peripheral blood mononuclear cells (PBMCs), collected at new diagnosis, from a patient treated with antithyroid drugs. The receptors here all came from a woman between 18 and 30 years old with Graves disease.

This clonotype was seen more than once but under ten times. The V call is TRBV5-1, the J call TRBJ2-2, with TRBD2 identical over 8 bases. V was pared by 5 bases and J by 2 bases, with 14 bases of the junction left unmatched. Germline assignment: CDR1 SGHRS and CDR2 YFSETQ. CDR3 size: 18 residues. In DNA, the CDR3 is TGCGCCAGCAGTTGGTGGAGGAGCGGGAGCCGTAACACCGGGGAGCTGTTTTTT. This gives the protein CASSWWRSGSRNTGELFF. The whole variable domain, remainder taken from reference TRBV5-1 and TRBJ2-2, is KAGVTQTPRYLIKTRGQQVTLSCSPISGHRSVSWYQQTPGQGLQFLFEYFSETQRNKGNFPGRFSGRQFSNSRSEMNVSTLELGDSALYLCASSWWRSGSRNTGELFFGEGSRLTVL.

Notes on this clonotype: This sequence may be a read error, since a much larger clone differs from it by one base. As the CDR3 is not closed by the conserved phenylalanine or tryptophan, this likely results from a read error. The rearrangement links TRBV9 to TRBJ2-5, with D possibly being TRBD2 (6 bases). CDR1 is SGDLS and CDR2 is YYNGEE in the germline V gene. The V and J ends lost 4 bases and 2 bases respectively, with 15 bases between them. The CDR3 length is 15 residues. CDR3 region: CASSPSWGVQETQYS. The CDR3 region has the DNA TGTGCCAGCAGCCCGTCGTGGGGGGTTCAAGAGACCCAGTACTCC.

This clonotype was detected ten times or more. The chain uses TRBV20-1 and TRBJ1-2, with a tentative D call TRBD1 (6 bases). The V gene lost 1 base and the J gene lost 6 bases, with 15 bases spanning the gap. Germline CDR1 reads DFQATT; CDR2 reads SNEGSKA (reference sequence). The CDR3 runs to 14 residues. The CDR3 DNA is TGCAGTGCTAGAGTAGACGGGACACGGGATGGCTACACCTTC. It yields the protein CSARVDGTRDGYTF.

V and J are TRBV7-6 and TRBJ2-7; 9 bases are a match to TRBD2. The CDR3 is made up of 15 amino acids. The germline V gene encodes CDR1 SGHVS and CDR2 FNYEAQ. V trimming: 5 bases; J trimming: 5 bases; junction bases outside the gene matches: 10. Written as DNA, the CDR3 is TGTGCCAGCAGCCCACCGGGACTAGCCTTCAACGAGCAGTACTTC. Translation gives CASSPPGLAFNEQYF.